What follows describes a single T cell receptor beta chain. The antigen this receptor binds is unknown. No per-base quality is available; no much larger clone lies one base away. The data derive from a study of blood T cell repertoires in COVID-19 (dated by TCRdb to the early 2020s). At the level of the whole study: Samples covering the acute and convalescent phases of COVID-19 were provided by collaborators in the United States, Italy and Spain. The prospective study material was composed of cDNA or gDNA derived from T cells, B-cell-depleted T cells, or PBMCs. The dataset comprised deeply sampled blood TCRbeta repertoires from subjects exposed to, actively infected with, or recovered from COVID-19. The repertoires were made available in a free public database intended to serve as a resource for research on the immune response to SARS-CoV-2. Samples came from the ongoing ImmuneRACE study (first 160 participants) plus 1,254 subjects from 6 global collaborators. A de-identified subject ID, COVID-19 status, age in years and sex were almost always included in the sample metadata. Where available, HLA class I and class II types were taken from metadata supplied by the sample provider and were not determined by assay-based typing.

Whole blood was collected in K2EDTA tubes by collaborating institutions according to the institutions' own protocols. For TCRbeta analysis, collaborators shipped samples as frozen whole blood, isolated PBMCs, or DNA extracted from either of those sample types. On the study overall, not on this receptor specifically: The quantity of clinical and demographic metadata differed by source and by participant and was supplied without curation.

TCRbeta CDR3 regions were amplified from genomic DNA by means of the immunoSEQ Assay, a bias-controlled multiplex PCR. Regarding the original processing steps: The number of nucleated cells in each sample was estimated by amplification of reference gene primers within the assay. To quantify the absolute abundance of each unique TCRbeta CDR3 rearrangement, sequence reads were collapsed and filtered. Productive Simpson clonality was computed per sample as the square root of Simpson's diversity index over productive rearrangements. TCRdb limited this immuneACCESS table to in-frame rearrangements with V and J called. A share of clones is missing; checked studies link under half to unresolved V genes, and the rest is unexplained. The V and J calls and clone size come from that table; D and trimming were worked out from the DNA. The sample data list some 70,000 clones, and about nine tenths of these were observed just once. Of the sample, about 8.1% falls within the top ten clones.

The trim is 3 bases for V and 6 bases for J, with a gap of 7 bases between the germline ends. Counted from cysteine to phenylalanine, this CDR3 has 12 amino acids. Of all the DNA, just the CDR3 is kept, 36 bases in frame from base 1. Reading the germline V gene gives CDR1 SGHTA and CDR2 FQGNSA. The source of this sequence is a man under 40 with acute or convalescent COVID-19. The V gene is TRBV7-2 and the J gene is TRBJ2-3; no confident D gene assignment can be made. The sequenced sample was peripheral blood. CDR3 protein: CASSFSYDTQYF. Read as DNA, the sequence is TGTGCCAGCAGCTTTTCCTACGATACGCAGTATTTT. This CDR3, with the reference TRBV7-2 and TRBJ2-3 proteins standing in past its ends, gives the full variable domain GAGVSQSPSNKVTEKGKDVELRCDPISGHTALYWYRQSLGQGLEFLIYFQGNSAPDKSGLPSDRFSAERTGGSVSTLTIQRTQQEDSAVYLCASSFSYDTQYFGPGTRLTVL.